The 8 T cell receptor beta chains below come from one sample, sequenced in a study of blood T cell repertoires in COVID-19. Some clones are missing from TCRdb's copy, which holds only in-frame ones; the method was immunoSEQ multiplex PCR. Of approximately 74,000 clones listed, approximately 88% are singletons. The sequenced material came from peripheral blood. The receptors stem from a man aged 65-85 years with acute or convalescent COVID-19.

The V and J genes are TRBV7-2 and TRBJ2-7; D is possibly TRBD2 (5 bases). CDR3 size: 12 residues. V lost 2 bases to trimming and J lost 4 bases, with 6 bases between them. Germline CDR1 SGHTA, CDR2 FQGNSA. The chain's CDR3 is CASSLRTYEQYF. As DNA, the CDR3 is TGTGCCAGCAGCTTAAGGACTTACGAGCAGTACTTC.

The chain carries TRBV5-1 and TRBJ2-2, with 9 bases aligning to TRBD2. V lost 4 bases to trimming and J lost 3 bases; unmatched junction nucleotides: 4. Germline CDR1 reads SGHRS; CDR2 reads YFSETQ. The CDR3 is 15 residues long. CDR3 loop: CASSVTSGHTGELFF. The CDR3 bases are TGCGCCAGCAGCGTAACTAGCGGGCACACCGGGGAGCTGTTTTTT.

The V gene is TRBV27, the J gene TRBJ2-3; 8 bases agree with TRBD2. Looked up from germline, CDR1 is MNHEY and CDR2 is SMNVEV (reference sequence). The CDR3 loop spans 15 amino acids. V dropped 5 bases and J dropped 3; count of bases not matched to a gene: 7. As DNA, the CDR3 is TGTGCCAGCAGTACACCGGGACTAGTGACAGATACGCAGTATTTT. This gives the protein CASSTPGLVTDTQYF.

The V gene is TRBV7-3, the J gene TRBJ2-3; TRBD2 agrees at 7 bases. Germline lookup yields CDR1 SGHTA and CDR2 FQGTGA. The CDR3 totals 16 residues. With 3 bases clipped from V and 1 base from J, the junction kept 7 bases outside the gene matches. CDR3 DNA: TGTGCCAGCAGCTTTTTTCCTAGCGGCCGCACAGATACGCAGTATTTT. Its translation is CASSFFPSGRTDTQYF.

The sample holds one count of this clone. J is TRBJ2-7 and V is TRBV11-2, with D unresolved. Germline CDR1 and CDR2: SGHAT and FQNNGV. The length of the CDR3 is 12 residues. The ends were cut back, 3 bases at V and 4 bases at J, with 7 bases in the middle. DNA for the CDR3: TGTGCCAGCAGCTTCTCCCTTTACGAGCAGTACTTC. It specifies CASSFSLYEQYF.

The V call is TRBV10-3, the J call TRBJ2-3, with a tentative D call TRBD2 (5 bases). V gave up 4 bases and J gave up 5 bases, with 7 bases separating them. CDR3 length equals 12 residues. CDR1 and CDR2 from the germline V gene are ENHRY and SYGVKD. CDR3 loop: CAISVRGDTQYF. The CDR3 nucleotides read TGTGCCATCAGTGTACGGGGAGATACGCAGTATTTT.

The chain recombines TRBV7-9 with TRBJ2-7, with D possibly TRBD2 on 6 matching bases. The V gene's germline CDR1 is SEHNR and CDR2 FQNEAQ (reference sequence). Trimming left V 1 base short and J 6 bases short, with 7 bases between. The CDR3 runs 12 residues. The CDR3 here is CASSLEAGEQYF. Here the CDR3 DNA reads TGTGCCAGCAGCTTAGAAGCGGGCGAGCAGTACTTC.

The chain carries TRBV10-3 and TRBJ2-7; tentative D call: TRBD1 (6 bases). The ends were cut back, 5 bases at V and 5 bases at J, with 10 bases in the middle. The CDR3 loop spans 12 amino acids. Germline V gene data show CDR1 as ENHRY and CDR2 as SYGVKD. The CDR3 loop reads CAISTRDNEQYF. In DNA, the CDR3 is TGTGCCATCAGTACTAGGGACAACGAGCAGTACTTC.